The clone carrying this T cell receptor (beta chain) has just one count. Original methodology: Amplifying reference gene primers gave estimates of nucleated cell counts. Profiling relied on immunoSEQ multiplex PCR, and the TCRdb table lists in-frame clones only, not all of them. The V and J calls and clone size were taken over from that table, and D and trimming were inferred from the DNA. The table lists around 300,000 clones, approximately 90% of them singletons. The data originate from a study of blood T cell repertoires in COVID-19. On the study more broadly: Sites across the United States, Italy and Spain contributed samples from acute and convalescent COVID-19.

The CDR3 runs 12 residues. V lost 5 bases, J lost 8 bases, and 5 bases stayed unmatched. Germline V gene data show CDR1 as MNHEY and CDR2 as SVGAGI. The specimen sequenced was peripheral blood. This clonotype originated in a woman aged 50 to 60 with COVID-19, enrolled during active disease. The chain combines TRBV6-5 with TRBJ1-1, with 7 bases matching TRBD1. The CDR3 bases are TGTGCCAGCAGTCTGGACAGGCGAGAAGCTTTCTTT. Translated: CASSLDRREAFF.